The present T cell receptor (beta chain) was sequenced within a study of vaccination and CD4 T cells after COVID-19. Study as a whole: Timing of post-vaccine sample collection was a median approximately 79 days after dose two, with a range of 14 to 241. Each of the control cultures got a CEFX pool, an HIV-1 Nef pool, or no peptide.

Germline trimming cut 3 bases from V and 3 bases from J; bases unmatched to any gene: 5. Germline CDR1 DFQATT, CDR2 SNEGSKA (reference sequence). The CDR3 extends over 14 amino acids. The treatment denotes: roughly 10-day PBMC culture with coronavirus spike peptide pools or control peptides (ViraFEST assay). Once peptide pools had expanded antigen-specific T cells, ViraFEST sequenced TCRs. In regard to this clonotype: No antigen is known for it.

Sequencing of cultured CD4+ T cell DNA used the Oncomine TCR Beta short-read assay. A single record per CDR3 protein comes from TCRdb applying MiXCR to the PCR reads. The table shows more than 10,000 distinct CDR3 sequences, with about two thirds occurring only once. Material: CD4+ T cells from blood, cultured in vitro. The sequence derives from a human donor who had recovered from COVID-19. The V gene is TRBV20-1, the J gene TRBJ2-1; 7 bases are shared with TRBD2. The CDR3 sequence is CSARRLAVYNEQFF. The CDR3 nucleotides read TGCAGTGCTAGGAGGCTAGCGGTCTACAATGAGCAGTTCTTC.